Presented here are 4 T cell receptor beta chains from one specimen sequenced in a study of cytomegalovirus exposure and HLA in healthy donors. A multiplex PCR was run with 60 Vbeta primers and 13 Jbeta primers. Produced via immunoSEQ multiplex PCR; TCRdb's table is partial and in-frame only. The table records approximately 130,000 clones, just over 75% of them present only once. Sequences were obtained from PBMCs. These receptors were taken from a woman aged 45-60 years in good health and CMV-seronegative.

This clone was detected only once. V gene TRBV6-1 combines with J gene TRBJ1-4; D gene uncertain. This CDR3 has 14 amino acids. V was cut by 7 bases and J by 4 bases, with 13 bases left in between. The V gene's germline CDR1 is MNHNS and CDR2 SASEGT. The CDR3 here is CASNPTGGNEKLFF. In DNA form, the CDR3 reads TGTGCCAGCAACCCCACGGGTGGTAATGAAAAACTGTTTTTT.

V usage is TRBV5-4 and J usage is TRBJ2-5, with D possibly TRBD2 on 5 matching bases. From germline, CDR1 is SGHNT and CDR2 YYREEE (reference sequence). The CDR3 runs to 12 residues. The V and J ends lost 3 bases and 5 bases respectively, with 8 bases between them. The CDR3 nucleotides read TGTGCCAGCAGCTCATGGGAGGAGACCCAGTACTTC. This translates into CASSSWEETQYF.

The rearrangement joins TRBV25-1 to TRBJ1-3, with a weak D call TRBD1 (5 bases). There are 17 residues in the CDR3. Trimming stripped 3 bases from V and 0 bases from J, with 15 bases between. Germline-derived CDR1 and CDR2 are MGHDK and SYGVNS. CDR3 bases: TGTGCCAGCAGTGATTCTGGGGGGACTAGCTCTGGAAACACCATATATTTT. Translated, it gives CASSDSGGTSSGNTIYF.

The chain uses TRBV27 and TRBJ2-1; 8 bases align to TRBD2. The J segment lost 4 bases and the V segment lost 4 bases, leaving 9 bases of the junction unmatched. The CDR3 consists of 16 residues. Germline values: CDR1 MNHEY, CDR2 SMNVEV (reference sequence). CDR3 sequence (DNA): TGTGCCAGCAGTTCACGAGCGGGAGTCAGGTACAATGAGCAGTTCTTC. This encodes CASSSRAGVRYNEQFF.